The sequence of this T cell receptor (beta chain) was determined in a study of identical twins. Template switching introduced a universal primer site, and the cDNA bore unique molecular identifiers. One entry per CDR3 protein, called by TCRdb with MiXCR from the 5' RACE reads. Among 400,000 to 500,000 distinct CDR3 sequences listed, about 18% were seen once. This CDR3 comprises 13 residues. Losses at the gene ends were 4 bases for V and 9 bases for J; bases not matched to a gene: 9. Germline values: CDR1 DFQATT, CDR2 SNEGSKA (reference sequence). This TCR derives from a man aged 45-65 years in good health. The rearrangement uses TRBV20-1 and TRBJ2-1; 7 bases line up with TRBD2. The sample taken for sequencing was naive T cells sorted from blood. The DNA for the CDR3 is TGCAGTGCTACCCCCAGCGGGATCATTGAGCAGTTCTTC. It encodes CSATPSGIIEQFF.